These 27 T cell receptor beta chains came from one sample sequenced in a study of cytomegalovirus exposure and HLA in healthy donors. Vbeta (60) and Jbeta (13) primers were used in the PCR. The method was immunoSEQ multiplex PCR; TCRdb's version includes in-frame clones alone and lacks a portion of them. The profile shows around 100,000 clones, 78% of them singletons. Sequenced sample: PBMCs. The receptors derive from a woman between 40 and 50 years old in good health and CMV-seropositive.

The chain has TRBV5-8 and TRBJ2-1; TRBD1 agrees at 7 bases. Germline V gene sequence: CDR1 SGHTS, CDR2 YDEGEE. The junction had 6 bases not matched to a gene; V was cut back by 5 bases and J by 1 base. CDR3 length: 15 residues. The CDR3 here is CASRPTGTSYNEQFF. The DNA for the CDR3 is TGTGCCAGCAGACCGACAGGGACATCCTACAATGAGCAGTTCTTC.

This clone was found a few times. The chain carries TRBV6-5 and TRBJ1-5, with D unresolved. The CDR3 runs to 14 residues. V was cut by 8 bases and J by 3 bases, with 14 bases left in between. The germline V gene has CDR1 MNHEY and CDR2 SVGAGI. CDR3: CASGGQPTNQPQHF. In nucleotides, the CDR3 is TGTGCCAGCGGCGGCCAGCCGACCAATCAGCCCCAGCATTTT.

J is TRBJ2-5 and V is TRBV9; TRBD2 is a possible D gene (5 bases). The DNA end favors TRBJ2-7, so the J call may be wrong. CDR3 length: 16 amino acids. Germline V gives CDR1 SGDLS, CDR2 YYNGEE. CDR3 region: CASSVRGTLNVYEQYF. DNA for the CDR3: TGTGCCAGCAGCGTACGGGGAACCCTGAACGTATACGAGCAGTACTTC.

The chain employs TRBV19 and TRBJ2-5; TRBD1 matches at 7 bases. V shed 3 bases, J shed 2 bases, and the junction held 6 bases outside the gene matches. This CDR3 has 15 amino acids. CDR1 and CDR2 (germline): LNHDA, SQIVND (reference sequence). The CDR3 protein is CASSMTDRVQETQYF. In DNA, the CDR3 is TGTGCCAGTAGTATGACTGACAGGGTTCAAGAGACCCAGTACTTC. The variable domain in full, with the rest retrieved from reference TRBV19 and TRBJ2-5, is DGGITQSPKYLFRKEGQNVTLSCEQNLNHDAMYWYRQDPGQGLRLIYYSQIVNDFQKGDIAEGYSVSREKKESFPLTVTSAQKNPTAFYLCASSMTDRVQETQYFGPGTRLLVL.

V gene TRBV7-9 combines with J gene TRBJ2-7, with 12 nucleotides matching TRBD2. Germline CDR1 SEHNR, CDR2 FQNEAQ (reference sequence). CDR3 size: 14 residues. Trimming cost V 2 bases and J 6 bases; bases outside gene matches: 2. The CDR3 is CASSLLAGGREQYF. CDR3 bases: TGTGCCAGCAGCTTACTAGCGGGAGGGCGCGAGCAGTACTTC.

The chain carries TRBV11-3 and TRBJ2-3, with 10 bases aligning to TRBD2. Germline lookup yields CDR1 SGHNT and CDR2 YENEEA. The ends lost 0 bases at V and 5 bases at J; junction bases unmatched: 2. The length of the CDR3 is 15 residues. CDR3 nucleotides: TGTGCCAGCAGCTTAGAAGCGGGAGGGGTAGATACGCAGTATTTT. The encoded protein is CASSLEAGGVDTQYF.

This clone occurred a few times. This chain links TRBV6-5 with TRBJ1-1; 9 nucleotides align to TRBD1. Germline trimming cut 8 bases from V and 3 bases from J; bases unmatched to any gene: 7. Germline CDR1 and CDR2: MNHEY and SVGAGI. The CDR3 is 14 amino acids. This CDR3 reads CASPGQGQYTEAFF. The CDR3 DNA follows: TGTGCCAGCCCGGGACAGGGTCAGTACACTGAAGCTTTCTTT.

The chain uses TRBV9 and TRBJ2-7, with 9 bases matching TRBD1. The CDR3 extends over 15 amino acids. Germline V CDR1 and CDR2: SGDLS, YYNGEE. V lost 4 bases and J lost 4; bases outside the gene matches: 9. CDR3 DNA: TGTGCCAGCAGCCCCCGGGACAGGGTGGGTTACGAGCAGTACTTC. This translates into CASSPRDRVGYEQYF. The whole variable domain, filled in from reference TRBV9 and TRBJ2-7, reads DSGVTQTPKHLITATGQRVTLRCSPRSGDLSVYWYQQSLDQGLQFLIQYYNGEERAKGNILERFSAQQFPDLHSELNLSSLELGDSALYFCASSPRDRVGYEQYFGPGTRLTVT.

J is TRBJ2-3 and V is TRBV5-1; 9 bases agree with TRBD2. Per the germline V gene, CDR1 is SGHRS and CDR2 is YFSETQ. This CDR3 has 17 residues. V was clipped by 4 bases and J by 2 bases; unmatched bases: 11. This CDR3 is CASSPVGLAGLTDTQYF. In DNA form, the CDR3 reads TGCGCCAGCAGCCCCGTAGGGCTAGCGGGACTCACAGATACGCAGTATTTT. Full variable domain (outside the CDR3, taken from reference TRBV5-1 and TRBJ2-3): KAGVTQTPRYLIKTRGQQVTLSCSPISGHRSVSWYQQTPGQGLQFLFEYFSETQRNKGNFPGRFSGRQFSNSRSEMNVSTLELGDSALYLCASSPVGLAGLTDTQYFGPGTRLTVL.

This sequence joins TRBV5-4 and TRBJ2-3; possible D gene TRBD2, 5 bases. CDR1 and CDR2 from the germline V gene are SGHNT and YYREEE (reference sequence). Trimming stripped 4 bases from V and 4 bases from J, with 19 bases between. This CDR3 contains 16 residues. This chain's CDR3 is CASSKQSSVGADTQYF. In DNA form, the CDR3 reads TGTGCCAGCAGCAAGCAGTCCTCCGTCGGGGCAGATACGCAGTATTTT.

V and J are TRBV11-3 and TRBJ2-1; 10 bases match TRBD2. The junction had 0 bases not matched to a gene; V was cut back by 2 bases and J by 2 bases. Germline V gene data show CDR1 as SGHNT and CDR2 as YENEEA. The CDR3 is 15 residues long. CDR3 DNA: TGTGCCAGCAGCTTACTAGCGGGAGCCTACAATGAGCAGTTCTTC. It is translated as CASSLLAGAYNEQFF.

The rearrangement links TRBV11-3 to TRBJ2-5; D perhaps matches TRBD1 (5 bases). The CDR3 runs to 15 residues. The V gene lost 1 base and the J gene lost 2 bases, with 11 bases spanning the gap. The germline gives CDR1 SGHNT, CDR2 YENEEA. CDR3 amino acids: CASSLGRTGQETQYF. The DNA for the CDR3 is TGTGCCAGCAGCTTAGGGCGAACAGGACAAGAGACCCAGTACTTC.

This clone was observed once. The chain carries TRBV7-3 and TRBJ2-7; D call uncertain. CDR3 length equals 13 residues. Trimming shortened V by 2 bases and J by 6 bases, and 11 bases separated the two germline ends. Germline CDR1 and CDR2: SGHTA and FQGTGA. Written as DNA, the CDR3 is TGTGCCAGCAGCTTAGGGTTTGAGCGCGAGCAGTACTTC. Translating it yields CASSLGFEREQYF.

The CDR3 loop reads CATGSGIQDTGELFF. In DNA form, the CDR3 reads TGTGCCACCGGGTCCGGGATTCAGGACACCGGGGAGCTGTTTTTT. The chain links TRBV15 to TRBJ2-2, with D possibly being TRBD2 (5 bases). V was cut by 8 bases and J by 3 bases, with 16 bases left in between. Looked up from germline, CDR1 is LNHNV and CDR2 is YYDKDF (reference sequence). The CDR3 extends over 15 amino acids.

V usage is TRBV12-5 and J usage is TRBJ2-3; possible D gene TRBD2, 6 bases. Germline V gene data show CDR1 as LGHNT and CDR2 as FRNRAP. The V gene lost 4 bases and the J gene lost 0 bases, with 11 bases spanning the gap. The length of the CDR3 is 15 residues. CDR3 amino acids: CASGSGGASTDTQYF. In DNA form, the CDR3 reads TGTGCTAGTGGTTCTGGCGGGGCTAGCACAGATACGCAGTATTTT.

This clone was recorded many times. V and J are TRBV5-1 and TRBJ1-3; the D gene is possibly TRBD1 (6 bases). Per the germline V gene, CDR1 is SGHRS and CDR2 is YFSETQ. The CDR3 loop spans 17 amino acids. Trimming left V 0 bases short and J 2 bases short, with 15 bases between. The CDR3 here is CASSLGSQGRPGNTIYF. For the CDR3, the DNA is TGCGCCAGCAGCTTGGGGTCACAGGGCCGGCCTGGAAACACCATATATTTT.

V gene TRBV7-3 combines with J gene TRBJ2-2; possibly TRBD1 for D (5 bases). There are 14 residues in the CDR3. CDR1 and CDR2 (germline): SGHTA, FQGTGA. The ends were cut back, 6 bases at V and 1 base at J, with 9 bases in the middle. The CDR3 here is CASSEGVNTGELFF. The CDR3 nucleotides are TGTGCCAGCAGTGAAGGGGTGAACACCGGGGAGCTGTTTTTT.

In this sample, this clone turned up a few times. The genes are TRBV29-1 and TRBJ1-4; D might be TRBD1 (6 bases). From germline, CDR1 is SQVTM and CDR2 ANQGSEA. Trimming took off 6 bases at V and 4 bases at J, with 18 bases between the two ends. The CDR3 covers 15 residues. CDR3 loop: CSVKYRTAVNEKLFF. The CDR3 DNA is TGCAGCGTAAAATATCGGACAGCCGTTAATGAAAAACTGTTTTTT.

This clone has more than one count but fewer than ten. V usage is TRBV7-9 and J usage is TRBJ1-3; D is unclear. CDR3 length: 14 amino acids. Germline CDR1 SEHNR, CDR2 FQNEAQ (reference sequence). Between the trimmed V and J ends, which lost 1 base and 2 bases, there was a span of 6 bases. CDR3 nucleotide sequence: TGTGCCAGCAGCTTAGGGCAGGCTGGAAACACCATATATTTT. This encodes CASSLGQAGNTIYF.

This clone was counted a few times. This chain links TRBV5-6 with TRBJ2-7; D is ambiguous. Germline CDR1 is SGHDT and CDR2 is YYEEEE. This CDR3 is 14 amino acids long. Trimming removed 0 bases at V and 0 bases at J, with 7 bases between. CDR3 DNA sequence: TGTGCCAGCAGCTTGGGGCCAGGCTCCTACGAGCAGTACTTC. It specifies CASSLGPGSYEQYF.

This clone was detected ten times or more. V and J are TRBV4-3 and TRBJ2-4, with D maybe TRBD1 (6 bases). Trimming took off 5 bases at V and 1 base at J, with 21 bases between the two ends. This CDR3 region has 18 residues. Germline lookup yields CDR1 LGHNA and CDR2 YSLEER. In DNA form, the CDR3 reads TGCGCCAGCAGCTTCTCGCTTACAGGGTACGGGGCCAAAAACATTCAGTACTTC. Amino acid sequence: CASSFSLTGYGAKNIQYF.

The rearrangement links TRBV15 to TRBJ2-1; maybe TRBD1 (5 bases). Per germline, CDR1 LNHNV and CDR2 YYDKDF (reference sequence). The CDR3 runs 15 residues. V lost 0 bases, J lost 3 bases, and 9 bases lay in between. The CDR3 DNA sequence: TGTGCCACCAGCAGAGATCAGGGTAACTACAATGAGCAGTTCTTC. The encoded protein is CATSRDQGNYNEQFF.

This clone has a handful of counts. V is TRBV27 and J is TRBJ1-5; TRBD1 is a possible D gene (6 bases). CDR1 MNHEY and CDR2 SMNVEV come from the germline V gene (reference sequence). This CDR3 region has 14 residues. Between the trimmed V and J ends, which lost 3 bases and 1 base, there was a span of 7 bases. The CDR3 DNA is TGTGCCAGCAGTTTTGACAGGAGCAATCAGCCCCAGCATTTT. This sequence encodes CASSFDRSNQPQHF.

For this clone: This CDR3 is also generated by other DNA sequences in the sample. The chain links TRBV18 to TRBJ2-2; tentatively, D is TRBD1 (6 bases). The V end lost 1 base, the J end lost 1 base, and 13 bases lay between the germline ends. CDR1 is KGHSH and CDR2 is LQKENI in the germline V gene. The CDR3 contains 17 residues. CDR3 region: CASSPREGQLNTGELFF. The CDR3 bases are TGTGCCAGCTCACCACGGGAAGGACAGTTGAACACCGGGGAGCTGTTTTTT. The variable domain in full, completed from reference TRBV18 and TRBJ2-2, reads NAGVMQNPRHLVRRRGQEARLRCSPMKGHSHVYWYRQLPEEGLKFMVYLQKENIIDESGMPKERFSAEFPKEGPSILRIQQVVRGDSAAYFCASSPREGQLNTGELFFGEGSRLTVL.

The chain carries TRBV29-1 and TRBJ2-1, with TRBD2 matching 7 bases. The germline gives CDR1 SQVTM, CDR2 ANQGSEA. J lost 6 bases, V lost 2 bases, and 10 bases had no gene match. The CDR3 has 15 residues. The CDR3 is CSVEPSGLGPNEQFF. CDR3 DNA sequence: TGCAGCGTTGAACCTTCAGGACTAGGGCCCAATGAGCAGTTCTTC.

The CDR3 is CASSQGRGRNSPLHF. CDR3 bases: TGCGCCAGCAGCCAAGGTCGCGGGAGAAATTCACCCCTCCACTTT. The chain employs TRBV4-3 and TRBJ1-6; no reliable D call. The germline V gene encodes CDR1 LGHNA and CDR2 YSLEER. CDR3 size: 15 residues. Trimming removed 1 base from V and 7 bases from J, with 11 bases in between.

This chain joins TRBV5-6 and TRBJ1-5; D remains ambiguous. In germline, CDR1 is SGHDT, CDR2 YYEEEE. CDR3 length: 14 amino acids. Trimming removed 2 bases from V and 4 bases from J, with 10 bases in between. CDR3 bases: TGTGCCAGCAGCTTTTACAGTCAGAATCAGCCCCAGCATTTT. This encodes CASSFYSQNQPQHF.